This T cell receptor beta chain was documented in a study of T-cell reconstitution after alpha-beta-depleted transplantation in children. Preparation of the TCRbeta library was carried out with unique molecular identifiers. Via MiXCR, TCRdb re-called the PCR reads, giving one row per CDR3 protein. The sample includes approximately 130,000 distinct CDR3 sequences, more than 9.5% seen only once; the top ten take nearly 25%. This clonotype was seen a few times. Germline V lookup: CDR1 SQVTM, CDR2 ANQGSEA. Trimming at V came to 7 bases and at J to 4 bases, leaving 9 bases not matched to a gene. This CDR3 is built from 13 residues.

The clonotype originates from a girl in the first two years of life who had a stem cell transplant for combined immunodeficiency, so the T cells may come from the graft donor. The genes are TRBV29-1 and TRBJ2-5; TRBD2 agrees at 7 bases. Sequencing was performed on PBMCs, mostly from graft donor cells, taken 180 days after TCRalphabeta/CD19-depleted stem cell transplant. The CDR3 sequence: CSAVWGGRETQYF. In DNA, the CDR3 is TGCAGCGCCGTTTGGGGGGGGAGAGAGACCCAGTACTTC.